The next 14 T cell receptor beta chains were all read from a single sample in a study of human T cells and chemical hapten exposure. The time point: patch test 1, 2 weeks after DPC sensitization. Treatment denoted: therapeutic diphenylcyclopropenone sensitization with weekly scalp DPC. TCRdb recomputed calls from the RACE reads with MiXCR, one row per CDR3 protein. The sample yields about 340,000 distinct CDR3 sequences, about 7% seen once. Sequenced here: whole blood, sampled in connection with sensitization to the hapten diphenylcyclopropenone (DPC). The origin of the receptors is a woman aged 18-29 years with alopecia areata. Some clones in this sample may be carry-over from other donors' samples.

This clonotype appeared a few times. The rearrangement uses TRBV20-1 and TRBJ1-2; 7 bases are a match to TRBD1. Germline assignment: CDR1 DFQATT and CDR2 SNEGSKA (reference sequence). V trimming: 4 bases; J trimming: 4 bases; junction bases outside the gene matches: 3. The CDR3 loop spans 12 amino acids. The CDR3 sequence: CSATRDSYGYTF. The CDR3 DNA reads TGCAGTGCTACTAGGGACAGCTATGGCTACACCTTC.

The rearrangement links TRBV6-6 to TRBJ2-1; 12 positions agree with TRBD2. Germline assignment: CDR1 MNHNY and CDR2 SVGAGI (reference sequence). The CDR3 length is 16 residues. V lost 6 bases, J lost 6 bases, and 9 bases stayed unmatched. DNA of the CDR3: TGTGCCAGCAGCCGCCTAGCGGGGGGGATCTCCAATGAGCAGTTCTTC. This sequence encodes CASSRLAGGISNEQFF.

This clonotype came up a few times. The chain combines TRBV7-6 with TRBJ2-2; D is undetermined. The length of the CDR3 is 14 residues. Germline values: CDR1 SGHVS, CDR2 FNYEAQ. Trimming left V 0 bases short and J 9 bases short, with 11 bases between. The CDR3 loop is CASSLAQGIRELFF. CDR3 nucleotides: TGTGCCAGCAGCTTAGCGCAAGGGATCAGGGAGCTGTTTTTT.

This clonotype was observed at least ten times. This chain uses TRBV4-2 with TRBJ2-7; a possible D gene is TRBD1 (6 bases). V lost 5 bases and J lost 4, with 15 bases in between. This CDR3 comprises 14 residues. Germline CDR1 LGHNA, CDR2 YNFKEQ. DNA of the CDR3: TGTGCCAGCAGCTTGGGGGCCCTTACGTACGAGCAGTACTTC. Its protein is CASSLGALTYEQYF.

This clonotype was counted many times. This chain links TRBV6-6 with TRBJ2-2; possibly TRBD1 or TRBD2 for D (5 bases each). The CDR3 extends over 14 amino acids. Trimming removed 2 bases at V and 1 base at J, with 5 bases between. Germline-derived CDR1 and CDR2 are MNHNY and SVGAGI (reference sequence). As DNA, the CDR3 is TGTGCCAGCAGTTACGGGGGGAACACCGGGGAGCTGTTTTTT. Protein: CASSYGGNTGELFF.

This clonotype was detected once. The chain recombines TRBV3-1 with TRBJ1-6; D is perhaps TRBD1 (5 bases). V was clipped by 3 bases and J by 2 bases, with 14 bases between them. CDR1 is LGHDT, CDR2 YNNKEL, per germline (reference sequence). The CDR3 spans 17 residues. The CDR3 sequence is CASSHWGLETYNSPLHF. As DNA, the CDR3 is TGTGCCAGCAGCCATTGGGGCCTTGAAACCTATAATTCACCCCTCCACTTT.

The chain joins TRBV20-1 to TRBJ1-2, with TRBD1 identical over 9 bases. This CDR3 is 13 amino acids long. Trimming at V came to 3 bases and at J to 10 bases, leaving 9 bases not matched to a gene. The germline V gene has CDR1 DFQATT and CDR2 SNEGSKA (reference sequence). Here the CDR3 reads CSASPGQGFPYTF. The DNA for the CDR3 is TGCAGTGCTAGCCCGGGACAGGGCTTCCCCTACACCTTC.

This clonotype was seen a handful of times. The V call is TRBV6-5, the J call TRBJ2-7, with 8 bases lining up with TRBD1. Trimming cost V 4 bases and J 10 bases; bases outside gene matches: 12. Germline V gene lookup returns CDR1 MNHEY and CDR2 SVGAGI. There are 14 residues in the CDR3. The chain's CDR3 is CASSSSGGQDLQYF. CDR3 nucleotides: TGTGCCAGCAGTTCCTCCGGGGGACAGGACCTTCAGTACTTC.

There are a few counts of this clonotype. This chain uses TRBV4-3 with TRBJ2-1; D perhaps matches TRBD2 (6 bases). This CDR3 comprises 16 residues. V gave up 0 bases and J gave up 2 bases, with 11 bases separating them. The V gene's germline CDR1 is LGHNA and CDR2 YSLEER. CDR3 residues: CASSQETGEPYNEQFF. The CDR3 bases are TGCGCCAGCAGCCAAGAAACGGGGGAACCCTACAATGAGCAGTTCTTC.

V is TRBV5-1 and J is TRBJ1-1, with D possibly TRBD1 on 6 matching bases. V was shortened by 4 bases and J by 5 bases, with 12 bases between the two germline ends. The CDR3 sequence is 13 residues long. CDR1 and CDR2 from the germline V gene are SGHRS and YFSETQ. DNA of the CDR3: TGCGCCAGCAGCCTGCAGGGGATGACTGAAGCTTTCTTT. This gives the protein CASSLQGMTEAFF.

Note on this clonotype: Possible read error: a much larger clone is one base away. The J gene is TRBJ2-1, the V gene TRBV12-3 or TRBV12-4; 11 bases map to TRBD2. This CDR3 contains 15 residues. V shed 5 bases and J 4 bases; nucleotides not matched to a gene: 4. In nucleotides, the CDR3 is TGTGCCAGCAGTCCGACTAGCGGGGTTTACAATGAGCAGTTCTTC. This encodes CASSPTSGVYNEQFF.

The chain joins TRBV6-5 to TRBJ1-2; the D is unclear. V was cut by 0 bases and J by 0 bases, with 11 bases left in between. The CDR3 has 16 amino acids. The germline gives CDR1 MNHEY, CDR2 SVGAGI. The CDR3 reads CASSYSKSRANYGYTF. DNA of the CDR3: TGTGCCAGCAGTTACTCGAAATCGAGGGCTAACTATGGCTACACCTTC.

The genes are TRBV13 and TRBJ2-3; 13 bases are a match to TRBD2. Germline CDR1 PRHDT, CDR2 FYEKMQ (reference sequence). V gave up 3 bases and J gave up 2 bases; unmatched junction bases: 5. The length of the CDR3 is 17 residues. This CDR3 is CASSFRTSGGLTDTQYF. Written as DNA, the CDR3 is TGTGCCAGCAGCTTTAGGACTAGCGGGGGCCTCACAGATACGCAGTATTTT.

This chain connects TRBV24-1 to TRBJ2-2; 9 bases are shared with TRBD1. The J segment lost 7 bases and the V segment lost 8 bases, leaving 4 bases of the junction unmatched. The CDR3 runs to 13 residues. Germline V gene sequence: CDR1 KGHDR, CDR2 SFDVKD. In nucleotides, the CDR3 is TGTGCCACCAAACAGGGGGCAGGCGGGGAGCTGTTTTTT. This translates into CATKQGAGGELFF.